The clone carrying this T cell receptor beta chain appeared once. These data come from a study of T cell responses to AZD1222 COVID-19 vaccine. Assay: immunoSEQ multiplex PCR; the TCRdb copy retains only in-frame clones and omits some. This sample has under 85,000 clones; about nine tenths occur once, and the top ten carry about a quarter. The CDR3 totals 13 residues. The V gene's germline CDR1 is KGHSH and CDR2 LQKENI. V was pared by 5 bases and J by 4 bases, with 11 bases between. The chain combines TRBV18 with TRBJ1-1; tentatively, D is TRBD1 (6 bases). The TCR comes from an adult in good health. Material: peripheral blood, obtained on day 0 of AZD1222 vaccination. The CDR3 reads CASSYRDGTEAFF. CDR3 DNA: TGTGCCAGCTCATACAGGGATGGCACTGAAGCTTTCTTT.